The 11 T cell receptor beta chains below all came from one sample that was sequenced in a study of blood T cells in healthy people across ages (dated by TCRdb to between 2014 and 2017). To prepare the library, 5' RACE was applied. Instrument on record: Illumina HiSeq 2500. The second PCR ran for about 6 to 11 cycles and used a J-beta primer mix along with a sample-barcoded 5' primer. The public reads were reprocessed in TCRdb via fastp at Q25 and MiXCR, keeping in-frame beta chains. CDR3 protein duplicates are merged, each entry listing the most common genes and DNA. The sample profile shows some 900,000 distinct CDR3 sequences; about 30% of them were found once. The top ten constitute 17% of the sample. Sequenced sample: blood. The receptors here all came from a woman of 80 years or more in good health.

Notes on this clonotype: The final CDR3 position lacks the conserved phenylalanine or tryptophan, pointing to a likely read error. CDR3: CASRDHSTDTQYI. CDR3 DNA sequence: TGTGCCAGCAGGGACCACAGCACAGATACGCAGTATATT. The rearrangement links TRBV3-1 to TRBJ2-3; D is uncertain. The germline gives CDR1 LGHDT, CDR2 YNNKEL (reference sequence). The CDR3 is 13 amino acids. V was shortened by 6 bases and J by 0 bases, with 7 bases between the two germline ends.

This clonotype was seen just once. A junction boundary mismatches the germline segment, possibly from a read error. This chain joins TRBV7-7 and TRBJ2-1, with D unclear. The CDR3 is 14 amino acids. Germline values: CDR1 SSHAT, CDR2 FNYEAQ (reference sequence). For the CDR3, the DNA is TGTGCTAGCAGCTGGGCAGGCGCTCAAGAGACCCAGTTCTTC. It encodes CASSWAGAQETQFF.

The DNA of the CDR3 is TGTGCCAGCGGGGACGCTTTCAATGAGCAGTTCTTC. This gives the protein CASGDAFNEQFF. The chain combines TRBV11-3 with TRBJ2-1; D may be TRBD1 or TRBD2 (5 bases each). CDR3 length equals 12 residues. CDR1 SGHNT and CDR2 YENEEA come from the germline V gene. Trimming took off 8 bases at V and 6 bases at J, with 11 bases between the two ends.

The chain links TRBV20-1 to TRBJ2-1, with a possible D match to TRBD1 (6 bases). The V gene lost 2 bases and the J gene lost 4 bases, with 9 bases spanning the gap. The CDR3 loop spans 13 amino acids. Germline CDR1 reads DFQATT; CDR2 reads SNEGSKA (reference sequence). The CDR3 nucleotides read TGCAGTGCTAGACCAGACAGGTACAATGAGCAGTTCTTC. Its protein product is CSARPDRYNEQFF.

The chain carries TRBV9 and TRBJ1-1; TRBD1 agrees at 7 bases. V was clipped by 1 base and J by 0 bases; unmatched bases: 3. The CDR3 is 15 amino acids. The V gene's germline CDR1 is SGDLS and CDR2 YYNGEE. The CDR3, as DNA: TGTGCCAGCAGCGTACAGGGGGTCTTGAACACTGAAGCTTTCTTT. It translates to CASSVQGVLNTEAFF.

This chain connects TRBV5-1 to TRBJ1-6; no firm D call. The CDR3 is 15 residues long. Germline CDR1 SGHRS, CDR2 YFSETQ. Trimming shortened V by 0 bases and J by 7 bases, and 11 bases separated the two germline ends. CDR3 sequence (DNA): TGCGCCAGCAGCTTGGTAGGGCGAAGGAATTCACCCCTCCACTTT. It is translated as CASSLVGRRNSPLHF.

This clonotype was detected only a few times. The chain has TRBV28 and TRBJ1-1, with no clear D. Germline assignment: CDR1 MDHEN and CDR2 SYDVKM. Trimming pared 9 bases from V and 4 bases from J, leaving 9 bases between. CDR3 length equals 11 residues. Here the CDR3 reads CASWEGTEAFF. As DNA, the CDR3 is TGTGCCAGTTGGGAGGGCACTGAAGCTTTCTTT. Supplemented by reference TRBV28 and TRBJ1-1, the full variable domain reads DVKVTQSSRYLVKRTGEKVFLECVQDMDHENMFWYRQDPGLGLRLIYFSYDVKMKEKGDIPEGYSVSREKKERFSLILESASTNQTSMYLCASWEGTEAFFGQGTRLTVV.

This clonotype was detected a few times. This could be a read error, since a much larger clone is one nucleotide away. The chain combines TRBV5-6 with TRBJ2-5; 10 bases are shared with TRBD1. J gave up 7 bases and V 4 bases, and 13 bases lay outside the gene matches. Germline V gene data show CDR1 as SGHDT and CDR2 as YYEEEE. This CDR3 contains 16 residues. The CDR3 sequence: CASSPGTGARGWTQYF. CDR3 nucleotides: TGTGCCAGCAGCCCGGGGACAGGGGCGCGGGGATGGACCCAGTACTTC.

J is TRBJ1-1 and V is TRBV5-1; TRBD1 matches at 9 bases. The CDR3 extends over 14 amino acids. V lost 3 bases and J lost 5; bases outside the gene matches: 5. Looked up from germline, CDR1 is SGHRS and CDR2 is YFSETQ. The DNA of the CDR3 is TGCGCCAGCAGCTCAGGGACAGGGCAGACTGAAGCTTTCTTT. Translation gives CASSSGTGQTEAFF.

Concerning this clonotype itself: Being one base from a much bigger clone, this may be a read error. The gene calls are TRBV6-5 and TRBJ1-2, with TRBD1 matching over 7 bases. In germline, CDR1 is MNHEY, CDR2 SVGAGI. With V trimmed by 6 bases and J by 8 bases, 12 bases remained unmatched. The CDR3 runs 14 residues. The CDR3 region is CASRAPYRGLGYTF. The CDR3 coding sequence is TGTGCCAGCAGGGCCCCCTACAGGGGATTAGGCTACACCTTC.

In the case of this clonotype: This may be a read error, as it is one base from a much larger clone. The chain carries TRBV7-2 and TRBJ2-3, with a possible D match to TRBD2 (5 bases). Trimming pared 2 bases from V and 8 bases from J, leaving 8 bases between. The CDR3 spans 12 residues. Germline-derived CDR1 and CDR2 are SGHTA and FQGNSA. The DNA for the CDR3 is TGTGCCAGCAGCTTATACCGGGGTACGCAGTATTTT. Protein sequence: CASSLYRGTQYF.